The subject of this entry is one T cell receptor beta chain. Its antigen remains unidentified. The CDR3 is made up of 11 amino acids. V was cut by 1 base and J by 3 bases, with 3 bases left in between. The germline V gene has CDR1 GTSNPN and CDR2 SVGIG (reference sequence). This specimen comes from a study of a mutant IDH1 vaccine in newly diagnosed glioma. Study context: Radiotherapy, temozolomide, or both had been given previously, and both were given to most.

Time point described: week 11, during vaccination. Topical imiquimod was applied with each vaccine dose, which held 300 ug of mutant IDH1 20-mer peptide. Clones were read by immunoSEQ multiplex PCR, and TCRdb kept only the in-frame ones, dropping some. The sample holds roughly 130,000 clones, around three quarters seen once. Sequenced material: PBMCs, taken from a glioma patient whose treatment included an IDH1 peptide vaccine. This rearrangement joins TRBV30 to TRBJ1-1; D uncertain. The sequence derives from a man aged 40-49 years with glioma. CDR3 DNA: TGTGCCTGGAGTGGCCACACTGAAGCTTTCTTT. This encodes CAWSGHTEAFF.